This TCR beta chain was recorded in a study of blood T cell repertoires in COVID-19. Whole-study context: The cDNA or gDNA used as material had been derived from T cells, B-cell-depleted T cells, or PBMCs.

The germline gives CDR1 SGHAT, CDR2 FQNNGV. CDR3 length: 14 amino acids. The V gene lost 3 bases and the J gene lost 2 bases, with 9 bases spanning the gap. TCRdb's table, derived via immunoSEQ multiplex PCR, lists solely in-frame clones and lacks some. The sample contains about 140,000 clones, 82% of which appear only once. This clone appeared once. This chain joins TRBV11-2 and TRBJ2-3; maybe TRBD2 (6 bases). Input material: peripheral blood. This TCR derives from an elderly woman with acute or convalescent COVID-19. This chain's CDR3 is CASSFAGNTDTQYF. The CDR3 region has the DNA TGTGCCAGCAGCTTCGCGGGAAACACAGATACGCAGTATTTT. The full variable domain, completed using reference TRBV11-2 and TRBJ2-3, is EAGVAQSPRYKIIEKRQSVAFWCNPISGHATLYWYQQILGQGPKLLIQFQNNGVVDDSQLPKDRFSAERLKGVDSTLKIQPAKLEDSAVYLCASSFAGNTDTQYFGPGTRLTVL.